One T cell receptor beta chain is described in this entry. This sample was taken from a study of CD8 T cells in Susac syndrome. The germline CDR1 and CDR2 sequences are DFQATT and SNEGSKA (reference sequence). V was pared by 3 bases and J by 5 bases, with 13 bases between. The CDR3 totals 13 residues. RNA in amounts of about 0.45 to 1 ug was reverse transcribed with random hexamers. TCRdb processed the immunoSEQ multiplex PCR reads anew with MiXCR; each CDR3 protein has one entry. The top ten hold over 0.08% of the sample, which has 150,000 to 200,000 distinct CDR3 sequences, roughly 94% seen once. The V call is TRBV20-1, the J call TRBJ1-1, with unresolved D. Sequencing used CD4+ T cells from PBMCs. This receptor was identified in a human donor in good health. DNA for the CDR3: TGCAGTGCTAGGAAGGGATATGGGACTGAAGCTTTCTTT. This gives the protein CSARKGYGTEAFF.